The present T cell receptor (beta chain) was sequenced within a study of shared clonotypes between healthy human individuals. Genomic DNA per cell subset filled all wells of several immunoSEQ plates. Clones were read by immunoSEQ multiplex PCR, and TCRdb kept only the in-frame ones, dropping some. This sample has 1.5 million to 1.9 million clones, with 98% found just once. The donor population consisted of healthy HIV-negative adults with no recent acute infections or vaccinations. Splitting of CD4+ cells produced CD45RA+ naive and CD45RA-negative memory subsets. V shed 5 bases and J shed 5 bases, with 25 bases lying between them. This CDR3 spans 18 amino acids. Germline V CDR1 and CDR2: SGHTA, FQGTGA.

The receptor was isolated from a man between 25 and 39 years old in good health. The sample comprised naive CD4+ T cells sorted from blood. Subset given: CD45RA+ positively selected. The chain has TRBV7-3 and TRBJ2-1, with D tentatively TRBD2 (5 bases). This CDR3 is CASSPLSKRPAGDNEQFF. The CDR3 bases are TGTGCCAGCAGCCCATTATCGAAGCGGCCGGCGGGTGACAATGAGCAGTTCTTC. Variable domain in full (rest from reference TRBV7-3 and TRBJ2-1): GAGVSQTPSNKVTEKGKYVELRCDPISGHTALYWYRQSLGQGPEFLIYFQGTGAADDSGLPNDRFFAVRPEGSVSTLKIQRTERGDSAVYLCASSPLSKRPAGDNEQFFGPGTRLTVL.